Sequencing of this T cell receptor (beta chain) was carried out in a study of Graves' ophthalmopathy and Graves' hyperthyroidism (dated by TCRdb to 2016 to 2018). Notes on the research overall: Stable hyperthyroidism was defined as no progression to ophthalmopathy within 18 months of follow-up. TCR beta repertoire signatures were used to distinguish Graves' ophthalmopathy from Graves' hyperthyroidism and to predict progression to ophthalmopathy. In total, some 130 blood samples were TCR-sequenced: approximately 40 ophthalmopathy, some 75 hyperthyroidism and 17 hyperthyroidism-to-ophthalmopathy patients. To explore V-J signatures that separate ophthalmopathy from hyperthyroidism, a discovery set of about a hundred patients was enrolled, consisting of 40 to 45 with ophthalmopathy and approximately 60 with stable hyperthyroidism. The independent validation cohort included approximately 19 hyperthyroidism patients plus 17 patients who later progressed from hyperthyroidism to ophthalmopathy. T-cell repertoires of thyroid tissue and blood were compared in 5 or 6 hyperthyroidism patients. Following sample collection, hyperthyroidism patients were given methimazole at a starting dose of 30 mg daily, and ophthalmopathy patients were given high-dose intravenous methylprednisolone. Overall study results and their limits: Ophthalmopathy was separated from stable hyperthyroidism by the 13-signature model with just under 90% sensitivity and approximately 84% specificity in cross-validation and with 80%/75% in the test set. No statistical method was used to predetermine the sample size, and group allocation was not hidden from the investigators. In validation, the model predicted ophthalmopathy progression with 70.59% sensitivity and roughly 78% specificity; some 13 predicted patients were CT-confirmed with GO in a median of about 6.2 months. Most expanded thyroid clonotypes with a frequency above 0.001 also appeared in blood, which suggests that blood repertoires may reflect the immune response in the thyroid.

For repertoire sequencing, the TCR beta CDR3 regions were amplified from RNA transcripts. The first round of RT-PCR was done with HTBI primers and the Qiagen OneStep RT-PCR kit, and was followed by a second round of multiplex PCR, then size selection and purification. Libraries were sequenced on an Illumina HiSeq2000 using paired-end 100 bp reads. The source study handled its data this way. SOAPnuke was used for read processing, and reads with adapters, uncalled bases, a mean Phred below 15, or no exact constant-primer or identifier match were discarded. High-quality paired reads were merged with COPE v1.2.5. Clonotypes were defined as unique nucleotide sequences and were aligned to IMGT TRB V, D and J references using MiTCR v1.1. Only V-J combinations with frequency above 0.0001 were analysed, covering approximately 99% of repertoires. For each V-J combination, a TCR clonal expansion and chaos score was defined as F50 clonal expansion divided by the chaos observed in the TCRdist matrix. Welch's t-statistics and random forest were used to reduce features to over ten V-J combinations, which were fed into a naive Bayes classifier. The similarity between thyroid and blood repertoires was quantified using the Morisita-Horn index. TCRdb cleaned the public reads at Q25 with fastp, built clones with MiXCR and kept in-frame beta chains. Here each entry gathers all rows of one CDR3 protein and keeps the most common genes and DNA. Clone size and V and J calls follow TCRdb, not the original study. For this sample there are approximately 540,000 distinct CDR3 sequences; about 40% appear just once. The ten largest clones represent about 4.6% of the sample.

Note on this clonotype: Its binding antigen is unknown. Base quality data are lacking; no much larger clone is found one base away.

From the cysteine through the phenylalanine, the CDR3 covers 17 amino acids. The CDR3 DNA has 51 bases and is translated from base 1. Reading the germline V gene (reference sequence) gives CDR1 LNHDA and CDR2 SQIVND. Trimming takes 4 bases from V and 4 bases from J, and the germline ends sit 20 bases apart. Hyperthyroidism patients were newly diagnosed, were aged 18 to 65 years, and had a disease duration under 2 months. Patients with other autoimmune diseases, uncontrolled infections, pregnancy or lactation were excluded from the study. Diagnosis relied on clinical symptoms, serum thyroxine, TRAb, thyroid ultrasound and orbital computed tomography. Trizol reagent was used to extract the total RNA, and its quality was then checked on an Agilent 2100 Bioanalyzer.

This TCR derives from an adult man with Graves' hyperthyroidism. Input material: peripheral blood or thyroid tissue (not recorded which). The V gene is TRBV19 and the J gene is TRBJ1-5; the best D guess is TRBD1, with 5 bases matching. Here the CDR3 is given as CASSSVGVHHINQPQHF. The DNA is TGTGCCAGTAGTAGCGTGGGGGTCCACCACATAAATCAGCCCCAGCATTTT.